This TCR beta chain is drawn from a study of control samples from healthy donors and cancer patients. The V gene's germline CDR1 is MNHNY and CDR2 SVGAGI (reference sequence). V shed 5 bases and J 6 bases; nucleotides not matched to a gene: 12. The CDR3 contains 16 residues. TCRdb's copy holds only in-frame clones and misses some; the assay was immunoSEQ multiplex PCR. The sample lists about 170,000 clones; 85% to 90% were seen once. A single count supports this clone. Sequencing was done on a sample of blood. This TCR was sampled from a woman aged 25-40 years in good health. The chain uses TRBV6-6 and TRBJ2-3, with 9 bases that match TRBD2. CDR3: CASSGGGRVPWDTQYF. CDR3 coding DNA: TGTGCCAGCAGTGGGGGCGGGAGGGTGCCATGGGATACGCAGTATTTT.